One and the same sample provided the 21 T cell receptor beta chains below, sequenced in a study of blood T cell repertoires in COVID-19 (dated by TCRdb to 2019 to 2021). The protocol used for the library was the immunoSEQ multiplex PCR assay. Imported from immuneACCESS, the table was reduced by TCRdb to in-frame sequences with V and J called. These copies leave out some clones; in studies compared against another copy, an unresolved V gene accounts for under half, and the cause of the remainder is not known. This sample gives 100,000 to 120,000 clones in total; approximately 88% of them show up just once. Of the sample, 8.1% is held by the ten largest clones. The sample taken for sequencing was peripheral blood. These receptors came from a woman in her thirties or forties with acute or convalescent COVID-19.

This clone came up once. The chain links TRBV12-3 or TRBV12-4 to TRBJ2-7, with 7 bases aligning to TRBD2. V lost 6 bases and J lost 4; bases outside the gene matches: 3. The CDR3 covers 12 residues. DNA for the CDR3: TGTGCCAGCAGCCACGGGGGGTACGAGCAGTACTTC. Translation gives CASSHGGYEQYF.

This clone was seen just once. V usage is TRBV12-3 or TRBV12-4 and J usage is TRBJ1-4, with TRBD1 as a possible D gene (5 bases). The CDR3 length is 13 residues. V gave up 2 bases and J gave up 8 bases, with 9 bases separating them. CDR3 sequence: CASSLWQGEKLFF. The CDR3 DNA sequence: TGTGCCAGCAGTTTATGGCAGGGCGAAAAACTGTTTTTT.

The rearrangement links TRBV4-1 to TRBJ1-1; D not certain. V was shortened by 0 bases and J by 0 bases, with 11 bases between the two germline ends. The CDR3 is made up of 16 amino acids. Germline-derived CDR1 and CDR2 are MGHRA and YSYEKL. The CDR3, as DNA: TGCGCCAGCAGCCAAGATCAATGGCAGGTGAACACTGAAGCTTTCTTT. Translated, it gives CASSQDQWQVNTEAFF.

The CDR3 region is CASSPSSPTDTQYF. The CDR3 DNA is TGCGCCAGCAGCCCTTCGTCCCCCACAGATACGCAGTATTTT. This chain uses TRBV5-1 with TRBJ2-3; D remains ambiguous. With 4 bases removed from V and 2 bases from J, the gap between germline ends came to 11 bases. Germline V CDR1 and CDR2: SGHRS, YFSETQ. The CDR3 loop spans 14 amino acids.

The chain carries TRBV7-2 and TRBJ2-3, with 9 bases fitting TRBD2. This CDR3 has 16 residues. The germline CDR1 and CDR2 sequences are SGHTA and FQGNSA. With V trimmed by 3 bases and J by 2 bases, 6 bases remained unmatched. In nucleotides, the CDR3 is TGTGCCAGCAGCTTTGTAGCGGGGGAAAACACAGATACGCAGTATTTT. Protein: CASSFVAGENTDTQYF. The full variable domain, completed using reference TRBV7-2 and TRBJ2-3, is GAGVSQSPSNKVTEKGKDVELRCDPISGHTALYWYRQSLGQGLEFLIYFQGNSAPDKSGLPSDRFSAERTGGSVSTLTIQRTQQEDSAVYLCASSFVAGENTDTQYFGPGTRLTVL.

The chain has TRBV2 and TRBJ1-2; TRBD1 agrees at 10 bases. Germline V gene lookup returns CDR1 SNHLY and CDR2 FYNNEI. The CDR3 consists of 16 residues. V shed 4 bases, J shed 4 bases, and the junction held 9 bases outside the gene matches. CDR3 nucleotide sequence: TGTGCCAGCAGTGCAGCCGGGACAGGGGCGACCTATGGCTACACCTTC. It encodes CASSAAGTGATYGYTF.

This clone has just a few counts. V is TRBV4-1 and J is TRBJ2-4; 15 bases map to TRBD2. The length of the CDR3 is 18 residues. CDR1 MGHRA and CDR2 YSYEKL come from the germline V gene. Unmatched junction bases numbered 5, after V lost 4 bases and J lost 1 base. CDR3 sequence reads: CASSPGLAGGVAKNIQYF. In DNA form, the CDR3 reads TGCGCCAGCAGCCCGGGACTAGCGGGGGGCGTTGCCAAAAACATTCAGTACTTC.

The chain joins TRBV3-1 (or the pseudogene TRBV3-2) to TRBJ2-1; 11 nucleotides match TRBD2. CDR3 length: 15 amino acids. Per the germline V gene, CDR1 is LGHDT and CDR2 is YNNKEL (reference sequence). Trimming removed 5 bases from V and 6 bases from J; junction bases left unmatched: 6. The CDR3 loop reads CASSYTSGGVNEQFF. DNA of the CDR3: TGTGCCAGCAGCTATACTAGCGGGGGAGTCAATGAGCAGTTCTTC.

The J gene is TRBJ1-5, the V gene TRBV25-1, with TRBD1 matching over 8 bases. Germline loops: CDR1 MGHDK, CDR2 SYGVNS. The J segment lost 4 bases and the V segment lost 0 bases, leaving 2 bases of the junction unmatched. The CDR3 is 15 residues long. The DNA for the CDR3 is TGTGCCAGCAGTGAATACAGGGGGCGAAATCAGCCCCAGCATTTT. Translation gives CASSEYRGRNQPQHF. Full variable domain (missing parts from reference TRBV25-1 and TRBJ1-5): EADIYQTPRYLVIGTGKKITLECSQTMGHDKMYWYQQDPGMELHLIHYSYGVNSTEKGDLSSESTVSRIRTEHFPLTLESARPSHTSQYLCASSEYRGRNQPQHFGDGTRLSIL.

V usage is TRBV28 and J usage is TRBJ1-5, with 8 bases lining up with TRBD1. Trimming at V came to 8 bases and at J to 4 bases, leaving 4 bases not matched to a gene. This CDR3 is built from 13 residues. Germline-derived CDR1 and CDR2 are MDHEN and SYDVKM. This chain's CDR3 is CASLGTGNQPQHF. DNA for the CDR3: TGTGCCAGCCTCGGGACAGGTAATCAGCCCCAGCATTTT.

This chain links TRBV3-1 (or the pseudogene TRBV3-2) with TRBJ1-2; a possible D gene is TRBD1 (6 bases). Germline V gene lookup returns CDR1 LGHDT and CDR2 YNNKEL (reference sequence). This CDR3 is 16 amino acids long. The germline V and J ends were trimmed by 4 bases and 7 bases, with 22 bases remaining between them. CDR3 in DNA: TGTGCCAGCAGCCTTAGCACAGGGAGAGCTCATCGTGGCTACACCTTC. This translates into CASSLSTGRAHRGYTF.

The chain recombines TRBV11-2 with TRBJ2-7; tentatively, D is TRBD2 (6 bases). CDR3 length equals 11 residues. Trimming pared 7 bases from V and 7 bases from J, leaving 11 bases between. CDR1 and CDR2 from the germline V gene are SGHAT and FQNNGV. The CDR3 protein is CASTVGGEQYF. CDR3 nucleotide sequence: TGTGCCAGCACCGTGGGGGGTGAGCAGTACTTC.

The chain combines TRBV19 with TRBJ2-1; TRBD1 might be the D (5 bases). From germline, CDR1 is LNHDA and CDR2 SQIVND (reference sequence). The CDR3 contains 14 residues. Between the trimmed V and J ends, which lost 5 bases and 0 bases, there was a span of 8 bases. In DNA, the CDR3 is TGTGCCAGTAGTGACAGCCTCTCCTACAATGAGCAGTTCTTC. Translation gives CASSDSLSYNEQFF.

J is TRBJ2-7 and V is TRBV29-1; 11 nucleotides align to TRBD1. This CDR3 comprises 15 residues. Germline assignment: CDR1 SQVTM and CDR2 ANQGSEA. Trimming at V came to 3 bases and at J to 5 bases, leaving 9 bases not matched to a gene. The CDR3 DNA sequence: TGCAGCGTTGAGGGGACAGGGGGAGGGTACGACGAGCAGTACTTC. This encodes CSVEGTGGGYDEQYF.

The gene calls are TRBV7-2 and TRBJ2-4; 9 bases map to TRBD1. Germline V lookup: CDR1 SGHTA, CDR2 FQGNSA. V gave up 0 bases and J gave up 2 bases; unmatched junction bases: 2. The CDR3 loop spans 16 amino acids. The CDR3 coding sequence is TGTGCCAGCAGCTTAGCGGGACAGGGTACCAAAAACATTCAGTACTTC. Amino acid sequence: CASSLAGQGTKNIQYF. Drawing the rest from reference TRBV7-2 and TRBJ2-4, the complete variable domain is GAGVSQSPSNKVTEKGKDVELRCDPISGHTALYWYRQSLGQGLEFLIYFQGNSAPDKSGLPSDRFSAERTGGSVSTLTIQRTQQEDSAVYLCASSLAGQGTKNIQYFGAGTRLSVL.

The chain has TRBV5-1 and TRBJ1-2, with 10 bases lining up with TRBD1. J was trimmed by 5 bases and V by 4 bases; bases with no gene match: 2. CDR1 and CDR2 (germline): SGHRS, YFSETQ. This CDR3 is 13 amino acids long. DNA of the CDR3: TGCGCCAGCAGCGGGACAGGGGCATATGGCTACACCTTC. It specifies CASSGTGAYGYTF.

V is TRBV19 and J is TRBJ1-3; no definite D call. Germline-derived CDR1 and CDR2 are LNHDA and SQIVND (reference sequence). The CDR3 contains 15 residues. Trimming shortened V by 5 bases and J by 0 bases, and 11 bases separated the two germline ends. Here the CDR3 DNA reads TGTGCCAGTAGTGCCGACGGGATCTCTGGAAACACCATATATTTT. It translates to CASSADGISGNTIYF.

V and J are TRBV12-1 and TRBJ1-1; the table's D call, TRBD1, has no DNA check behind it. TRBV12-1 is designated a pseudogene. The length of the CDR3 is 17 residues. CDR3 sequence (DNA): TGTGCCAGCAGCTTAGATCCGGGACAGGGAAAGGTTACTGAAGCTTTCTTT. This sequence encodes CASSLDPGQGKVTEAFF.

CDR3 protein: CASIGVLLNTEAFF. The CDR3, as DNA: TGTGCCAGCATCGGGGTACTCCTGAACACTGAAGCTTTCTTT. The J gene is TRBJ1-1, the V gene TRBV2; the D is unclear. This CDR3 is built from 14 residues. The ends were cut back, 7 bases at V and 0 bases at J, with 12 bases in the middle. Germline CDR1 reads SNHLY; CDR2 reads FYNNEI.

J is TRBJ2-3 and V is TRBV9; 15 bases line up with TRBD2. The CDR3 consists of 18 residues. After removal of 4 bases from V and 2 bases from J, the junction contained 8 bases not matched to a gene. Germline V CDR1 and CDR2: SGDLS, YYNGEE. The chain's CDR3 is CASSPSWTSGGATDTQYF. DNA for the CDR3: TGTGCCAGCAGCCCCTCCTGGACTAGCGGGGGGGCCACAGATACGCAGTATTTT.

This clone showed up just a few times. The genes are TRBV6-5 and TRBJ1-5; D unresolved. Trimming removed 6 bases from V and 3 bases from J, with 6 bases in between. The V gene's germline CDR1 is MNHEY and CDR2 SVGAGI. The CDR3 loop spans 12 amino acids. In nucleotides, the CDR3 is TGTGCCAGCAGCAGTTTCAATCAGCCCCAGCATTTT. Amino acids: CASSSFNQPQHF.